Shown below are 3 T cell receptor beta chains from a single sample sequenced in a study of shared clonotypes between healthy human individuals. Using immunoSEQ multiplex PCR, the repertoire was profiled, and TCRdb retains in-frame clones only, with some absent. This sample carries around 600,000 clones, almost 97% of them seen once, and the ten largest clones take 0.055% to 0.07%. The specimen was naive CD4+ T cells sorted from blood. Subset denoted: CD45RA+ positively selected. The receptors were gathered from a woman aged 30 to 39 in good health.

Here the CDR3 reads CASSESGLAGGFANTGELFF. CDR3 sequence (DNA): TGCGCCAGCAGTGAGTCGGGACTAGCGGGAGGTTTCGCGAACACCGGGGAGCTGTTTTTT. The chain links TRBV10-1 to TRBJ2-2; 15 positions agree with TRBD2. The CDR3 covers 20 residues. Germline V gene sequence: CDR1 WNHNN, CDR2 SYGVQD (reference sequence). J gave up 0 bases and V 0 bases, and 5 bases lay outside the gene matches.

V is TRBV5-6 and J is TRBJ1-2, with D unresolved. This CDR3 spans 14 amino acids. The germline V gene encodes CDR1 SGHDT and CDR2 YYEEEE. Trimming removed 3 bases from V and 4 bases from J, with 13 bases in between. CDR3 residues: CASSSFPEAYGYTF. For the CDR3, the DNA is TGTGCCAGCAGCTCCTTTCCGGAAGCCTATGGCTACACCTTC.

The V gene is TRBV28, the J gene TRBJ1-1; D is ambiguous. Between the trimmed V and J ends, which lost 1 base and 1 base, there was a span of 7 bases. Germline V gene lookup returns CDR1 MDHEN and CDR2 SYDVKM. The length of the CDR3 is 14 residues. This chain's CDR3 is CASSLFGRNTEAFF. In nucleotides, the CDR3 is TGTGCCAGCAGTTTATTCGGACGGAACACTGAAGCTTTCTTT.